The sequence of this TCR beta chain was determined in a study of cytomegalovirus exposure and HLA in healthy donors. This clone was seen only a few times. Its antigen is currently unknown. The CDR3 consists of 14 residues. V lost 5 bases, J lost 0 bases, and 8 bases lay in between. The V gene's germline CDR1 is SGHTA and CDR2 FQGTGA. Notes on the study in general: In vitro work confirmed that a few CMV-associated chains recognize CMV antigens. A link between a missense DCLRE1C variant and TCR beta V- and J-gene trimming emerged from a later analysis.

The PCR employed 60 Vbeta primers together with 13 Jbeta primers. TCRdb's table, derived via immunoSEQ multiplex PCR, lists solely in-frame clones and lacks some. This table holds some 150,000 clones, 60% to 70% found once. This receptor was taken from a woman aged 55-69 years in good health and CMV-seropositive. The sequencing sample was made of PBMCs. This chain connects TRBV7-3 to TRBJ1-5; no reliable D call. CDR3 loop: CASSNSDSNQPQHF. The CDR3 DNA is TGTGCCAGCAGCAACAGTGATAGCAATCAGCCCCAGCATTTT.